The 16 T cell receptor beta chains below come from one sample, sequenced in a study of blood T cell repertoires in COVID-19 (dated by TCRdb to the early 2020s). The library was generated by the immunoSEQ multiplex PCR assay. The clones in this table, taken by TCRdb from immuneACCESS, are in-frame only. Not every clone is retained; where verified, under half of the shortfall comes from an unresolved V gene, and the cause of the rest is unknown. The sample table shows more than 20,000 clones, and roughly 86% are seen once. The ten largest clones take up less than 5.5% of the sample. Material for sequencing was peripheral blood. These receptor sequences come from a man aged 50-60 years with active COVID-19.

The J gene is TRBJ1-5, the V gene TRBV2; TRBD1 matches at 7 bases. The CDR3 totals 18 residues. Trimming at V came to 1 base and at J to 3 bases, leaving 12 bases not matched to a gene. From germline, CDR1 is SNHLY and CDR2 FYNNEI. The CDR3 region is CASSEVAPGQLLNQPQHF. The CDR3 bases are TGTGCCAGCAGTGAAGTAGCCCCGGGACAGCTCCTCAATCAGCCCCAGCATTTT.

This chain uses TRBV7-9 with TRBJ2-7; D possibly corresponds to TRBD1 (5 bases). Germline assignment: CDR1 SEHNR and CDR2 FQNEAQ (reference sequence). The CDR3 contains 13 residues. V lost 1 base to trimming and J lost 6 bases, with 10 bases between them. The CDR3 bases are TGTGCCAGCAGCTTAGTTCAGGGCGGCGAGCAGTACTTC. Encoded protein: CASSLVQGGEQYF.

The chain has TRBV4-1 and TRBJ1-5; 12 nucleotides match TRBD1. CDR1 is MGHRA and CDR2 is YSYEKL in the germline V gene. The CDR3 contains 16 residues. With 3 bases clipped from V and 7 bases from J, the junction kept 7 bases outside the gene matches. The CDR3 sequence is CASSQGDRGHGQPQHF. The CDR3 DNA reads as TGCGCCAGCAGCCAGGGGGACAGGGGGCATGGGCAGCCCCAGCATTTT.

This chain links TRBV6-2 or TRBV6-3 with TRBJ2-3; D is perhaps TRBD1 (6 bases). Germline CDR1 reads MNHEY; CDR2 reads SVGEGT. This CDR3 is built from 14 residues. V shed 6 bases and J shed 5 bases, with 15 bases lying between them. The CDR3 DNA sequence: TGTGCCAGCAGCAGGGGATACGGCAGAGATACGCAGTATTTT. This codes for CASSRGYGRDTQYF.

The chain employs TRBV7-3 and TRBJ2-1; 9 bases are shared with TRBD2. Germline V CDR1 and CDR2: SGHTA, FQGTGA. This CDR3 has 16 residues. V shed 2 bases, J shed 0 bases, and the junction held 2 bases outside the gene matches. As DNA, the CDR3 is TGTGCCAGCAGCTTAGGTAGCGGGAGCTCCTACAATGAGCAGTTCTTC. As protein: CASSLGSGSSYNEQFF.

The rearrangement links TRBV28 to TRBJ2-7; 8 positions match TRBD2. This CDR3 comprises 15 residues. V shed 5 bases, J shed 5 bases, and the junction held 11 bases outside the gene matches. In germline, CDR1 is MDHEN, CDR2 SYDVKM. The CDR3 nucleotides are TGTGCCAGCAGTCCGCTCAGCGGGAGTATCCACGAGCAGTACTTC. Translated, it gives CASSPLSGSIHEQYF. The variable domain in full, completed from reference TRBV28 and TRBJ2-7, reads DVKVTQSSRYLVKRTGEKVFLECVQDMDHENMFWYRQDPGLGLRLIYFSYDVKMKEKGDIPEGYSVSREKKERFSLILESASTNQTSMYLCASSPLSGSIHEQYFGPGTRLTVT.

The V call is TRBV18, the J call TRBJ1-2; D not resolved. The CDR3 is 13 amino acids. Looked up from germline, CDR1 is KGHSH and CDR2 is LQKENI. V lost 3 bases to trimming and J lost 2 bases, with 7 bases between them. CDR3 sequence reads: CASSPTENYGYTF. The DNA of the CDR3 is TGTGCCAGCTCACCCACAGAAAACTATGGCTACACCTTC.

The V and J genes are TRBV7-3 and TRBJ2-7; unclear D gene. Trimming left V 1 base short and J 0 bases short, with 10 bases between. From germline, CDR1 is SGHTA and CDR2 FQGTGA. There are 15 residues in the CDR3. This CDR3 reads CASSLSPVTSYEQYF. CDR3 DNA sequence: TGTGCCAGCAGCTTAAGTCCAGTAACCTCCTACGAGCAGTACTTC.

The CDR3 sequence is CASSQTSGGLYTDTQYF. CDR3 in DNA: TGTGCCAGCAGCCAGACTAGCGGGGGCCTATACACAGATACGCAGTATTTT. This chain links TRBV3-1 (or the pseudogene TRBV3-2) with TRBJ2-3, with 12 bases lining up with TRBD2. Trimming at V came to 3 bases and at J to 2 bases, leaving 6 bases not matched to a gene. The CDR3 totals 17 residues. Germline assignment: CDR1 LGHDT and CDR2 YNNKEL (reference sequence).

The chain uses TRBV5-1 and TRBJ2-1, with D possibly matching TRBD2 (5 bases). Germline loops: CDR1 SGHRS, CDR2 YFSETQ. There are 13 residues in the CDR3. Trimming stripped 1 base from V and 10 bases from J, with 12 bases between. The DNA of the CDR3 is TGCGCCAGCAGCTTGATCCTAGCCAACGAGCAGTTCTTC. This codes for CASSLILANEQFF.

This clone was seen a handful of times. The chain employs TRBV10-2 and TRBJ2-1; 12 bases are a match to TRBD2. From germline, CDR1 is WSHSY and CDR2 SAAADI. Trimming cost V 6 bases and J 4 bases; bases outside gene matches: 1. The length of the CDR3 is 14 residues. This chain's CDR3 is CASSTSGGYNEQFF. Written as DNA, the CDR3 is TGCGCCAGCAGCACTAGCGGGGGGTACAATGAGCAGTTCTTC.

The V and J genes are TRBV19 and TRBJ1-2, with D maybe TRBD1 (5 bases). Trimming stripped 3 bases from V and 4 bases from J, with 9 bases between. The CDR3 is 13 residues long. CDR1 is LNHDA, CDR2 SQIVND, per germline (reference sequence). The CDR3 sequence is CASSMGLFYGYTF. Here the CDR3 DNA reads TGTGCCAGTAGTATGGGACTATTCTATGGCTACACCTTC.

V and J are TRBV6-2 or TRBV6-3 and TRBJ2-1; TRBD1 agrees at 8 bases. Germline-derived CDR1 and CDR2 are MNHEY and SVGEGT. Trimming removed 6 bases from V and 6 bases from J; junction bases left unmatched: 13. The CDR3 has 16 amino acids. The CDR3 region is CASSPDRGKPRNEQFF. The CDR3 region has the DNA TGTGCCAGCAGCCCTGACAGGGGAAAACCCCGCAATGAGCAGTTCTTC.

This chain joins TRBV9 and TRBJ1-3; unclear D gene. The ends were cut back, 0 bases at V and 5 bases at J, with 9 bases in the middle. This CDR3 is built from 14 residues. The germline V gene encodes CDR1 SGDLS and CDR2 YYNGEE. CDR3 in DNA: TGTGCCAGCAGCGTAGGTCCAAACAGAAACACCATATATTTT. Translated, it gives CASSVGPNRNTIYF.

The chain carries TRBV28 and TRBJ2-3; the D gene is possibly TRBD2 (6 bases). V gave up 7 bases and J gave up 4 bases, with 15 bases separating them. This CDR3 is built from 14 residues. CDR1 and CDR2 from the germline V gene are MDHEN and SYDVKM. Here the CDR3 reads CASTRPGVADTQYF. Here the CDR3 DNA reads TGTGCCAGCACTCGACCGGGGGTAGCAGATACGCAGTATTTT.

The J gene is TRBJ2-2, the V gene TRBV7-6, with 7 bases matching TRBD1. The CDR3 is made up of 14 amino acids. After removal of 6 bases from V and 4 bases from J, the junction contained 5 bases not matched to a gene. Germline loops: CDR1 SGHVS, CDR2 FNYEAQ. The CDR3 region has the DNA TGTGCCAGCAGTCGGGGACAGACCACCGGGGAGCTGTTTTTT. It yields the protein CASSRGQTTGELFF. The variable domain in full, with the rest retrieved from reference TRBV7-6 and TRBJ2-2, is GAGVSQSPRYKVTKRGQDVALRCDPISGHVSLYWYRQALGQGPEFLTYFNYEAQQDKSGLPNDRFSAERPEGSISTLTIQRTEQRDSAMYRCASSRGQTTGELFFGEGSRLTVL.